This is a list of T cell receptor beta chains from one sample in a study of siplizumab effects on memory and regulatory T cells. TCRdb's copy holds only in-frame clones and misses some; the assay was immunoSEQ multiplex PCR. In the table there are around 95,000 clones, approximately 94% of which are singletons. Material for sequencing was non-Treg CD4+ T cells sorted from blood. All receptors come from a human donor in good health. The CDR3 runs from the conserved cysteine through the conserved F or W. D genes are given only for firm matches. The size entry is marked missing in some rows and otherwise reads once, few, many or a size class.

D gene,clone size,J gene,V gene,CDR3 protein,CDR3 DNA
NA,NA,TRBJ2-2,TRBV6-5,CASTSVGTELFF,TGTGCCAGCACCTCGGTCGGAACGGAGCTGTTTTTT
NA,once,TRBJ1-1,TRBV2,CASSGDSGLGTEAFF,TGTGCCAGCAGTGGTGATAGTGGCCTGGGCACTGAAGCTTTCTTT
NA,once,TRBJ2-7,TRBV4-1,CASSLIQGGREEQYF,TGCGCCAGCAGCCTGATACAGGGGGGGAGAGAGGAGCAGTACTTC
NA,NA,TRBJ2-1,TRBV6-5,CASSSTVPHNEQFF,TGTGCCAGCAGTTCTACAGTACCTCACAATGAGCAGTTCTTC
NA,once,TRBJ2-7,TRBV7-9,CASSPKEWEQYF,TGTGCCAGCAGCCCCAAGGAGTGGGAGCAGTACTTC
NA,NA,TRBJ2-7,TRBV6-6,CASRSGQLLYEQYF,TGTGCCAGCCGTTCGGGTCAGTTACTGTACGAGCAGTACTTC
NA,few,TRBJ1-2,TRBV7-2,CASSFSSQNYGYTF,TGTGCCAGCAGCTTCAGCAGCCAAAACTATGGCTACACCTTC
TRBD2,NA,TRBJ2-7,TRBV14,CASSPMGLAGLWEQYF,TGTGCCAGCAGCCCCATGGGACTAGCAGGACTCTGGGAGCAGTACTTC
NA,NA,TRBJ2-1,TRBV29-1,CSVDGQLYNEQFF,TGCAGCGTTGACGGACAGCTCTACAATGAGCAGTTCTTC
TRBD2,NA,TRBJ2-5,TRBV11-2,CASSPTRLAGLGETQYF,TGTGCCAGCAGCCCAACAAGGCTAGCGGGTTTGGGAGAGACCCAGTACTTC
NA,few,TRBJ1-2,TRBV28,CASSLSEPLYGYTF,TGTGCCAGCAGTTTATCGGAACCCCTATATGGCTACACCTTC
NA,NA,TRBJ2-5,TRBV5-1,CASSLGGSQETQYF,TGCGCCAGCAGCTTGGGGGGGTCCCAAGAGACCCAGTACTTC
TRBD2,NA,TRBJ2-3,TRBV19,CASSIDSGGADTQYF,TGTGCCAGTAGTATCGATAGCGGGGGAGCAGATACGCAGTATTTT
NA,NA,TRBJ1-3,TRBV5-8,CASSLWGGTLSGNTIYF,TGTGCCAGCAGCTTGTGGGGGGGAACTCTCTCTGGAAACACCATATATTTT
NA,NA,TRBJ2-7,TRBV10-1,CASTKWTFSYEQYF,TGCGCCAGCACCAAATGGACATTCTCCTACGAGCAGTACTTC
NA,NA,TRBJ2-7,TRBV27,CASSLSGSLYEQYF,TGTGCCAGCAGTTTATCGGGCAGCCTCTACGAGCAGTACTTC
TRBD1,NA,TRBJ2-7,TRBV19,CASSMGTGWGVYEQYF,TGTGCCAGTAGTATGGGGACAGGGTGGGGTGTGTACGAGCAGTACTTC
TRBD1,NA,TRBJ1-1,TRBV18,CASSPGGGASEAFF,TGTGCCAGCTCCCCCGGAGGGGGCGCTTCTGAAGCTTTCTTT
TRBD2,NA,TRBJ2-7,TRBV27,CASRLISGRSYEQYF,TGTGCCAGCAGACTAATTAGCGGGAGATCTTACGAGCAGTACTTC
NA,NA,TRBJ1-5,TRBV6-1,CASSVTGPPQHF,TGTGCCAGCAGCGTAACAGGGCCGCCCCAGCATTTT
TRBD1,NA,TRBJ1-4,TRBV29-1,CSVVGREKGGLNEKLFF,TGCAGCGTTGTTGGACGCGAGAAAGGGGGCCTAAATGAAAAACTGTTTTTT
NA,NA,TRBJ2-3,TRBV11-3,CASSLGGTSSTDTQYF,TGTGCCAGCAGCTTAGGCGGGACCTCAAGCACAGATACGCAGTATTTT
TRBD2,once,TRBJ2-7,TRBV2,CASRAGLAGVEQYF,TGTGCCAGCAGAGCCGGACTAGCGGGAGTCGAGCAGTACTTC
NA,NA,TRBJ2-1,TRBV27,CASSLSPYNEQFF,TGTGCCAGCAGTTTATCCCCTTACAATGAGCAGTTCTTC
TRBD1,NA,TRBJ1-1,TRBV7-8,CASSFDRVRAFF,TGTGCCAGCAGCTTTGACAGGGTGAGGGCTTTCTTT
TRBD1,NA,TRBJ1-2,TRBV5-1,CASSTEGQGADGYTF,TGCGCCAGCAGTACTGAAGGACAGGGGGCAGATGGCTACACCTTC
TRBD1,NA,TRBJ2-3,TRBV28,CASSWTGGSDTQYF,TGTGCCAGCAGCTGGACAGGGGGTTCAGATACGCAGTATTTT
TRBD2,NA,TRBJ2-1,TRBV19,CASRGLASNNEQFF,TGTGCCAGTAGGGGACTAGCTTCCAACAATGAGCAGTTCTTC
NA,NA,TRBJ2-3,TRBV6-1,CASSAYSLLYTDTQYF,TGTGCCAGCAGTGCGTACTCCCTCCTTTACACAGATACGCAGTATTTT
TRBD1,NA,TRBJ1-1,TRBV7-8,CASSLRTGVSNTEAFF,TGTGCCAGCAGCTTGAGGACAGGGGTCTCGAACACTGAAGCTTTCTTT
NA,once,TRBJ2-7,TRBV6-5,CASSSLYYEQYF,TGTGCCAGCAGTTCCCTCTACTACGAGCAGTACTTC
TRBD2,NA,TRBJ2-2,TRBV7-2,CASSFSTSGRRGTGELFF,TGTGCCAGCAGCTTTTCGACTAGCGGGAGGAGGGGCACCGGGGAGCTGTTTTTT
NA,NA,TRBJ2-7,TRBV7-9,CASSLAGGYEQYF,TGTGCCAGCAGCTTAGCAGGGGGGTACGAGCAGTACTTC
NA,NA,TRBJ1-2,TRBV19,CASSIPQGNYGYTF,TGTGCCAGTAGTATCCCTCAGGGAAACTATGGCTACACCTTC
NA,NA,TRBJ1-3,TRBV5-4,CASQLAGSGNTIYF,TGTGCCAGTCAGCTGGCAGGTTCTGGAAACACCATATATTTT
NA,NA,TRBJ1-3,TRBV6-1,CASSEAHQGYGGNTIYF,TGTGCCAGCAGTGAAGCGCATCAGGGCTACGGAGGAAACACCATATATTTT